The 18 T cell receptor beta chains below all came from one sample that was sequenced in a study of T cell changes during pregnancy in multiple sclerosis. Some clones are missing from TCRdb's copy, which holds only in-frame ones; the method was immunoSEQ multiplex PCR. The data contain tens of thousands of clones, 92% of them seen just once; the ten biggest clones take up 0.67%. The sequencing used CD4+ T cells from peripheral blood mononuclear cells, collected in the third trimester of pregnancy. Receptors were obtained from a female donor with multiple sclerosis, enrolled in a pregnancy study.

This clone was seen a handful of times. This chain uses TRBV29-1 with TRBJ1-1, with D possibly being TRBD1 (6 bases). V lost 4 bases and J 6 bases, leaving 15 bases between the germline ends. The CDR3 runs to 13 residues. Germline CDR1 is SQVTM and CDR2 is ANQGSEA. The CDR3 sequence is CSVGEGVRAEAFF. Here the CDR3 DNA reads TGCAGCGTTGGGGAGGGGGTTCGCGCTGAAGCTTTCTTT.

The chain carries TRBV7-9 and TRBJ2-1; D is possibly TRBD2 (6 bases). Germline V gene data show CDR1 as SEHNR and CDR2 as FQNEAQ (reference sequence). V gave up 6 bases and J gave up 0 bases, with 21 bases separating them. The CDR3 length is 18 residues. The CDR3 sequence is CASRHTRGLRSSYNEQFF. For the CDR3, the DNA is TGTGCCAGCAGACACACGCGGGGCTTACGAAGCTCCTACAATGAGCAGTTCTTC.

The rearrangement uses TRBV7-9 and TRBJ2-1, with TRBD2 matching 7 bases. Germline trimming cut 2 bases from V and 7 bases from J; bases unmatched to any gene: 11. CDR1 SEHNR and CDR2 FQNEAQ come from the germline V gene (reference sequence). CDR3 size: 16 residues. The CDR3 DNA follows: TGTGCCAGCAGCTTACTAACGGGGGGTCAGTATAATGAGCAGTTCTTC. This codes for CASSLLTGGQYNEQFF.

Regarding this clone: The sample holds other DNA sequences that translate to the same CDR3. This rearrangement joins TRBV30 to TRBJ1-3; 7 nucleotides line up with TRBD1. Germline V gene lookup returns CDR1 GTSNPN and CDR2 SVGIG (reference sequence). Trimming at V came to 2 bases and at J to 0 bases, leaving 4 bases not matched to a gene. There are 15 residues in the CDR3. CDR3 residues: CAWSRDSGSGNTIYF. CDR3 DNA sequence: TGTGCCTGGAGTCGGGACAGCGGCTCTGGAAACACCATATATTTT.

This chain joins TRBV29-1 and TRBJ2-5; TRBD1 aligns across 8 bases. The V segment lost 4 bases and the J segment 1 base; nucleotides outside the gene matches: 2. CDR1 is SQVTM and CDR2 is ANQGSEA in the germline V gene. There are 13 residues in the CDR3. CDR3 coding DNA: TGCAGCGTTGGACAGGGGCCCCAAGAGACCCAGTACTTC. Its protein product is CSVGQGPQETQYF.

This clone was observed once. The rearrangement uses TRBV5-6 and TRBJ1-1, with TRBD1 matching 9 bases. The junction had 15 bases not matched to a gene; V was cut back by 4 bases and J by 5 bases. Germline V gene sequence: CDR1 SGHDT, CDR2 YYEEEE. The CDR3 runs 17 residues. CDR3 DNA: TGTGCCAGCAGCCCAGGTAGGATAAACAGGGGGCGAACTGAAGCTTTCTTT. Translated: CASSPGRINRGRTEAFF.

The rearrangement uses TRBV5-1 and TRBJ2-2; the match to TRBD2 covers 8 bases. Germline assignment: CDR1 SGHRS and CDR2 YFSETQ. The CDR3 is 16 amino acids. Trimming removed 6 bases from V and 0 bases from J; junction bases left unmatched: 7. The CDR3 sequence: CASTRSGRANTGELFF. CDR3 DNA: TGCGCCAGCACCCGCAGCGGGAGAGCGAACACCGGGGAGCTGTTTTTT.

V and J are TRBV6-5 and TRBJ2-7; possibly TRBD1 for D (6 bases). The V gene's germline CDR1 is MNHEY and CDR2 SVGAGI. Deletions cut 5 bases from V and 0 bases from J, with 14 bases between. The CDR3 loop spans 15 amino acids. CDR3 sequence (DNA): TGTGCCAGCAGTCTCCAGGGGTCCCTCTCCTACGAGCAGTACTTC. Its protein is CASSLQGSLSYEQYF.

This clone has just one count. This chain joins TRBV9 and TRBJ2-3, with D possibly being TRBD2 (6 bases). CDR3 length: 15 amino acids. Germline-derived CDR1 and CDR2 are SGDLS and YYNGEE. V was pared by 2 bases and J by 7 bases, with 17 bases between. The CDR3 region has the DNA TGTGCCAGCAGCGTTGCCGGGAGCTTCGTATATACGCAGTATTTT. Amino acids: CASSVAGSFVYTQYF.

This clone was detected once. The V and J genes are TRBV28 and TRBJ2-5; D uncertain. V lost 5 bases and J 0 bases, leaving 10 bases between the germline ends. Looked up from germline, CDR1 is MDHEN and CDR2 is SYDVKM. This CDR3 is built from 14 residues. The CDR3, as DNA: TGTGCCAGCAGTAATGGCCCGTACCAAGAGACCCAGTACTTC. Amino acids: CASSNGPYQETQYF.

The chain's CDR3 is CASSPQGWYEQYF. CDR3 sequence (DNA): TGTGCCAGCTCACCACAGGGGTGGTACGAGCAGTACTTC. The J gene is TRBJ2-7, the V gene TRBV18, with D tentatively TRBD1 (5 bases). Germline V CDR1 and CDR2: KGHSH, LQKENI. This CDR3 spans 13 amino acids. V lost 1 base, J lost 4 bases, and 8 bases lay in between.

This chain joins TRBV9 and TRBJ2-1; no definite D call. The CDR3 totals 14 residues. The germline V gene encodes CDR1 SGDLS and CDR2 YYNGEE. Between the trimmed V and J ends, which lost 1 base and 6 bases, there was a span of 11 bases. Written as DNA, the CDR3 is TGTGCCAGCAGCGTACATACAGAAAGCAATGAGCAGTTCTTC. It specifies CASSVHTESNEQFF.

The chain joins TRBV6-6 to TRBJ2-7; 9 positions match TRBD1. The germline gives CDR1 MNHNY, CDR2 SVGAGI (reference sequence). The CDR3 contains 12 residues. V gave up 6 bases and J gave up 6 bases; unmatched junction bases: 3. The CDR3 nucleotides are TGTGCCAGCAGCCTGACAGGGGGCGAGCAGTACTTC. It yields the protein CASSLTGGEQYF.

The chain combines TRBV27 with TRBJ2-7; 10 positions match TRBD1. CDR1 MNHEY and CDR2 SMNVEV come from the germline V gene (reference sequence). The CDR3 runs to 16 residues. The V segment lost 5 bases and the J segment 4 bases; nucleotides outside the gene matches: 11. The CDR3: CASSKSRTGGAYEQYF. The CDR3 region has the DNA TGTGCCAGCAGTAAAAGTAGGACAGGGGGAGCATACGAGCAGTACTTC.

In its sample, this clone was seen once. J is TRBJ2-2 and V is TRBV6-5; 8 nucleotides agree with TRBD1. J gave up 7 bases and V 2 bases, and 6 bases lay outside the gene matches. Germline assignment: CDR1 MNHEY and CDR2 SVGAGI. The CDR3 sequence is 15 residues long. DNA of the CDR3: TGTGCCAGCAGTTACCGAGGACAGGGCGACGGGGAGCTGTTTTTT. Translating it yields CASSYRGQGDGELFF.

This rearrangement joins TRBV5-1 to TRBJ2-7, with TRBD1 identical over 11 bases. Germline values: CDR1 SGHRS, CDR2 YFSETQ. This CDR3 is built from 16 residues. V lost 0 bases to trimming and J lost 4 bases; unmatched junction nucleotides: 6. CDR3 DNA: TGCGCCAGCAGCTTGGTGGGCGGGACAGGGGGATACGAGCAGTACTTC. It yields the protein CASSLVGGTGGYEQYF.

V gene TRBV30 combines with J gene TRBJ2-5, with D maybe TRBD2 (5 bases). Trimming left V 0 bases short and J 4 bases short, with 9 bases between. The CDR3 sequence is 13 residues long. Germline CDR1 is GTSNPN and CDR2 is SVGIG (reference sequence). The CDR3 loop reads CAWSVIGVETQYF. The CDR3 nucleotides are TGTGCCTGGAGTGTAATCGGGGTAGAGACCCAGTACTTC. The full variable domain, with the rest looked up from reference TRBV30 and TRBJ2-5, is SQTIHQWPATLVQPVGSPLSLECTVEGTSNPNLYWYRQAAGRGLQLLFYSVGIGQISSEVPQNLSASRPQDRQFILSSKKLLLSDSGFYLCAWSVIGVETQYFGPGTRLLVL.

The chain couples TRBV18 to TRBJ1-1; no clear D gene. CDR3 length: 13 amino acids. The germline gives CDR1 KGHSH, CDR2 LQKENI. Trimming took off 6 bases at V and 2 bases at J, with 10 bases between the two ends. The CDR3 loop reads CASSPVKNTEAFF. As DNA, the CDR3 is TGTGCCAGCTCCCCAGTAAAAAACACTGAAGCTTTCTTT.